Sequencing of this T cell receptor (beta chain) was carried out in a study of blood T cell repertoires in COVID-19. The repertoire was sequenced with immunoSEQ multiplex PCR; TCRdb's copy has only in-frame clones and lacks some. The data show 250,000 to 400,000 clones, around 88% seen once. CDR1 is SGHTA and CDR2 is FQGNSA in the germline V gene. CDR3 length: 13 amino acids. The germline V and J ends were trimmed by 1 base and 13 bases, with 14 bases remaining between them. The material sequenced was peripheral blood. The TCR sequence derives from a woman younger than 45 with COVID-19, enrolled during active disease. The chain uses TRBV7-2 and TRBJ1-5; D perhaps matches TRBD1 (6 bases). The CDR3, as DNA: TGTGCCAGCAGCTTAGAGGGGGGGGGACCGCAGCATTTT. Translation gives CASSLEGGGPQHF.